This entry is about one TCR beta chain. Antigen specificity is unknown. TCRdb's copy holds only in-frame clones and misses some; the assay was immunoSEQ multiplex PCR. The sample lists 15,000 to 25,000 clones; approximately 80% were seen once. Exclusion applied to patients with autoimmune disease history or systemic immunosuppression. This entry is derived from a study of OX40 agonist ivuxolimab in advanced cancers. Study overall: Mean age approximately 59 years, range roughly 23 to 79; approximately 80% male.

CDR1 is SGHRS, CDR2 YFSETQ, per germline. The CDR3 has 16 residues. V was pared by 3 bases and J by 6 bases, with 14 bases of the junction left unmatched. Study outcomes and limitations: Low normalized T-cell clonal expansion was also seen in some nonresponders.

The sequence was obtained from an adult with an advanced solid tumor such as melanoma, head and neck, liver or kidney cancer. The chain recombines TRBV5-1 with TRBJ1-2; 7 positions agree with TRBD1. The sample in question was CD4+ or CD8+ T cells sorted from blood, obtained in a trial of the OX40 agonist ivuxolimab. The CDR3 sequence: CASSWTDRRGLHGYTF. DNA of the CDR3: TGCGCCAGCAGCTGGACGGACAGGAGAGGTCTGCATGGCTACACCTTC.